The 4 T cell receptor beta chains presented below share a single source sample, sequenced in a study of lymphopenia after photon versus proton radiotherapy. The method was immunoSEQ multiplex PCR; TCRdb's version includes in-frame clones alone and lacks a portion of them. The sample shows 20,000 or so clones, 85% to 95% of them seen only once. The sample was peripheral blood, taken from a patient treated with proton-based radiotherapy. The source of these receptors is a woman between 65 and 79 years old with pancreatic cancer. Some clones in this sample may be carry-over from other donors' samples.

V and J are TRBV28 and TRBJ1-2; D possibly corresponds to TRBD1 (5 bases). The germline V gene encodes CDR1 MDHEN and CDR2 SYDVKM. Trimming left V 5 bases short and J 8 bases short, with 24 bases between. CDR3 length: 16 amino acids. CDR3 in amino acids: CASSTPRQGLGLGYTF. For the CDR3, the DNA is TGTGCCAGCAGTACCCCAAGGCAGGGTCTAGGGCTCGGCTACACCTTC.

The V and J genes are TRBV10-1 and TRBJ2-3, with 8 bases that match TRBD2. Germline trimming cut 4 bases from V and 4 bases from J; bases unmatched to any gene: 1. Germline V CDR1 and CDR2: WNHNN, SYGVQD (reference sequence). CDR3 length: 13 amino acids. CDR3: CASSGTSPDTQYF. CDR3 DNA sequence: TGCGCCAGCAGTGGGACTAGCCCAGATACGCAGTATTTT.

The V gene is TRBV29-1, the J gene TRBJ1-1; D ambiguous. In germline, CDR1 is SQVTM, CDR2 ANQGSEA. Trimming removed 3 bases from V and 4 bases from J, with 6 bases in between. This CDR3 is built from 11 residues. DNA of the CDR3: TGCAGCGTTGATGGTTCCACTGAAGCTTTCTTT. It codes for CSVDGSTEAFF.

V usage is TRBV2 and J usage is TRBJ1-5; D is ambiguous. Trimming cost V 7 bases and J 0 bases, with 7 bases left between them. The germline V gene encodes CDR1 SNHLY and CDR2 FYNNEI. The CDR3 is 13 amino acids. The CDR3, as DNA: TGTGCCAGCAAAAGGGATAGCAATCAGCCCCAGCATTTT. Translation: CASKRDSNQPQHF.